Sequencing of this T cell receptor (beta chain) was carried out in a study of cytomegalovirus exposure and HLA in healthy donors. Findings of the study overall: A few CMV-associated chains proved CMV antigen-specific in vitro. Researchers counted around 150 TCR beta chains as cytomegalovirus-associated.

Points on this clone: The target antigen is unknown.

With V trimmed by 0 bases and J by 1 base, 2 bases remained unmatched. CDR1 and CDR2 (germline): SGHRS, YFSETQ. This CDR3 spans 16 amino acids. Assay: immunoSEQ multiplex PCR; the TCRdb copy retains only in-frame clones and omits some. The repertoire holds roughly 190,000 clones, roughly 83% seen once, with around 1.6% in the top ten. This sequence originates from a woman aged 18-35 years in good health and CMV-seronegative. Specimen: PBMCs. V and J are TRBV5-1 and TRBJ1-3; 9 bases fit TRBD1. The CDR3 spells CASSLEGQGSGNTIYF. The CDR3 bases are TGCGCCAGCAGCTTGGAGGGACAGGGTTCTGGAAACACCATATATTTT.